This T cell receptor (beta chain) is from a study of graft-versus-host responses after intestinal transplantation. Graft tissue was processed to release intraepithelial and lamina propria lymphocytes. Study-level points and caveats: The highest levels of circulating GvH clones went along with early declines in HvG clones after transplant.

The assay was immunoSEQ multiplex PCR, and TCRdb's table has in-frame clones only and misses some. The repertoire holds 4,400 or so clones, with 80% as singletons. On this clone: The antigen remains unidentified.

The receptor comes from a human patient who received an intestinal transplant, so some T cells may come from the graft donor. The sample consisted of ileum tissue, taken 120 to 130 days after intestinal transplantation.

This CDR3 reads CASSLASGSYNEQFF. The DNA of the CDR3 is TGCGCCAGCAGCTTAGCTAGCGGGAGTTACAATGAGCAGTTCTTC. The gene calls are TRBV5-1 and TRBJ2-1; TRBD2 matches at 10 bases. Trimming at V came to 2 bases and at J to 4 bases, leaving 3 bases not matched to a gene. Looked up from germline, CDR1 is SGHRS and CDR2 is YFSETQ. The CDR3 is 15 residues long.